The rows below give T cell receptor beta chains drawn from one sample of a study of shared clonotypes between healthy human individuals. Clones were sequenced by immunoSEQ multiplex PCR, and TCRdb holds only the in-frame ones, with some missing. The data show around 1.9 million clones, with around 95% seen just once and around 1.8% held by the top ten. Input material: naive CD8+ T cells from PBMCs. These receptors originate from a man between 18 and 29 years old in good health. Some clones in this sample may be carry-over from other donors' samples. Both conserved end residues are part of each CDR3.

j_call v_call cdr3_aa
TRBJ2-7 TRBV9 CASIRPYEQYF
TRBJ2-3 TRBV6-1 CASSDSYGTGTDTQYF
TRBJ1-1 TRBV27 CASSLGHTNEAFF
TRBJ1-1 TRBV4-1 CASSQTQGLNTEAFF
TRBJ2-7 TRBV5-4 CASSPSGTGNDEQYF
TRBJ1-1 TRBV5-6 CASSLGAGVEAFF
TRBJ1-1 TRBV21-1 CASSKVETGGPDTEAFF
TRBJ2-1 TRBV4-2 CASSQGGSAGAPYNEQFF
TRBJ2-2 TRBV5-4 CASFYGGGTGELFF
TRBJ2-2 TRBV10-3 CAIKPTSGRNTGELFF
TRBJ1-3 TRBV7-2 CASSWMEGHSGNTIYF
TRBJ1-1 TRBV28 CAIQGALLTEAFF
TRBJ2-7 TRBV7-8 CASSSLAPLYEQYF
TRBJ2-3 TRBV10-1 CASSESRWLAATDTQYF
TRBJ2-3 TRBV11-2 CASSLVALLGDTQYF
TRBJ2-7 TRBV19 CASSYSTGSPYEQYF
TRBJ2-7 TRBV6-1 CASSEAQWLGSYEQYF
TRBJ1-2 TRBV6-5 CASTGNGYGYTF
TRBJ2-1 TRBV13 CASSPQRRNEQFF
TRBJ2-7 TRBV27 CASSWGPGGYYEQYF
TRBJ2-7 TRBV28 CASSPEDWAYEQYF
TRBJ2-3 TRBV27 CASSLLAGADTQYF
TRBJ2-1 TRBV7-2 CASSAPRRELNEQFF
TRBJ2-6 TRBV9 CASSGTDRGAGANVLTF
TRBJ2-2 TRBV7-9 CASRLDRGGELFF
TRBJ1-5 TRBV6-5 CASSYGNNQPQHF
TRBJ2-3 TRBV27 CASSLVGVRGTDTQYF
TRBJ2-5 TRBV6-1 CASSEAPLSEGVGETQYF
TRBJ2-7 TRBV13 CASSPDRAAEQYF
TRBJ1-5 TRBV27 CASSLFGISNQPQHF
TRBJ2-5 TRBV9 CASSVGQQETQYF
TRBJ2-7 TRBV7-3 CASSLTSGVEQYF
TRBJ1-5 TRBV13 CASSFGRNSNQPQHF
TRBJ2-5 TRBV15 CATSREVEETQYF
TRBJ2-1 TRBV4-3 CASSQTRGLAGGNEQFF
TRBJ1-4 TRBV7-6 CASSPTPRQGFEKLFF
TRBJ2-5 TRBV4-2 CASSQDPGFQETQYF
TRBJ2-3 TRBV15 CATSSSNLNTDTQYF
TRBJ2-5 TRBV5-1 CASSGTSGRLETQYF
TRBJ1-2 TRBV9 CASSDLHARGAFGYTF
TRBJ2-2 TRBV6-5 CAIRTFGGTGELFF
TRBJ2-7 TRBV19 CASSLTKVYEQYF
TRBJ1-2 TRBV7-9 CASSFPDGGRGYTF
TRBJ2-3 TRBV15 CATRVAGSTDTQYF
TRBJ2-1 TRBV14 CASSLIEPPHEQFF
TRBJ1-4 TRBV19 CASSIAAGTSTNEKLFF
TRBJ2-7 TRBV4-2 CASSQEGTTSYEQYF
TRBJ2-2 TRBV5-1 CASAMTADQTGELFF
TRBJ2-7 TRBV7-3 CASSPTGAAPEQYF
TRBJ2-1 TRBV11-2 CASSYPRVDGQFF
TRBJ1-4 TRBV4-3 CASSQDGSDNEKLFF